The clone carrying this TCR beta chain was detected only once. Its antigen is unidentified. Germline V gene sequence: CDR1 MGHRA, CDR2 YSYEKL. The CDR3 sequence is 15 residues long. J lost 4 bases, V lost 3 bases, and 6 bases had no gene match. CD4+CD25+CD127- Tregs, CD4+CD25- non-Tregs, CD4 and CD8 cells were sorted. The data originate from a study of Tregs in tolerant kidney transplant recipients. Produced via immunoSEQ multiplex PCR; TCRdb's table is partial and in-frame only. In the table there are some 110,000 clones, roughly 93% of which are singletons. Findings and limits, study-wide: Expanding Tregs on activated donor B cells appeared to best identify donor-specific TCRbeta clones. Biological reproducibility was not directly addressed in this study.

This clonotype was obtained from a human donor in good health. The chain employs TRBV4-1 and TRBJ1-1; 9 bases agree with TRBD1. Sample: CD4+ T cells from blood. CDR3 nucleotide sequence: TGCGCCAGCAGCCACATACAGGGGGCGAGCACTGAAGCTTTCTTT. Encoded protein: CASSHIQGASTEAFF.